These 30 T cell receptor beta chains share one sample of origin, sequenced in a study of T cell repertoires in cytomegalovirus infection. In TCRdb, the reads were re-called with MiXCR into one record per CDR3 protein. The data hold some 160,000 distinct CDR3 sequences, with under 20% observed a single time. The sequencing sample was made of CD8+ T cells from PBMCs. All receptors come from a human donor in good health (CMV status not recorded). Some clones in this sample may be carry-over from other donors' samples.

In this sample, this clonotype turned up a few times. V usage is TRBV7-2 and J usage is TRBJ2-7, with 9 bases that match TRBD1. The trim removed 6 bases at V and 0 bases at J, leaving 3 bases unmatched. This CDR3 is 14 amino acids long. The germline V gene has CDR1 SGHTA and CDR2 FQGNSA. The CDR3 reads CASSWTGASYEQYF. The CDR3 DNA sequence: TGTGCCAGCAGTTGGACAGGGGCCTCCTACGAGCAGTACTTC.

In its sample, this clonotype was seen a few times. The rearrangement uses TRBV7-6 and TRBJ2-4, with a weak D call TRBD2 (5 bases). The CDR3 is 17 amino acids. Per the germline V gene, CDR1 is SGHVS and CDR2 is FNYEAQ. Trimming removed 2 bases at V and 0 bases at J, with 14 bases between. DNA of the CDR3: TGTGCCAGCAGCTTAAAAGGTGGTAGCGCAGCCAAAAACATTCAGTACTTC. It specifies CASSLKGGSAAKNIQYF. Variable domain in full (rest from reference TRBV7-6 and TRBJ2-4): GAGVSQSPRYKVTKRGQDVALRCDPISGHVSLYWYRQALGQGPEFLTYFNYEAQQDKSGLPNDRFSAERPEGSISTLTIQRTEQRDSAMYRCASSLKGGSAAKNIQYFGAGTRLSVL.

In its sample, this clonotype was seen a few times. CDR3 residues: CASSLFSDTYEQYF. Written as DNA, the CDR3 is TGTGCCAGCAGCTTATTCTCTGATACCTACGAGCAGTACTTC. The chain recombines TRBV7-9 with TRBJ2-7, with D unresolved. Per germline, CDR1 SEHNR and CDR2 FQNEAQ (reference sequence). Trimming left V 2 bases short and J 2 bases short, with 10 bases between. The length of the CDR3 is 14 residues.

V usage is TRBV4-3 and J usage is TRBJ2-1; no reliable D call. V lost 0 bases, J lost 4 bases, and 10 bases lay in between. This CDR3 is built from 15 residues. Germline CDR1 is LGHNA and CDR2 is YSLEER. The CDR3 DNA is TGCGCCAGCAGCCAAGATGTAACGGCTTACAATGAGCAGTTCTTC. Protein: CASSQDVTAYNEQFF.

Remarks on this clonotype: This may be a read error: a much more frequent sequence differs by one nucleotide. J is TRBJ2-2 and V is TRBV7-2, with D unresolved. The CDR3 loop spans 12 amino acids. V lost 5 bases and J lost 4, with 5 bases in between. Germline V gene sequence: CDR1 SGHTA, CDR2 FQGNSA. The CDR3 loop reads CASSMSTGELFF. CDR3 nucleotide sequence: TGTGCCAGCAGCATGAGCACCGGGGAGCTGTTTTTT.

In its sample, this clonotype was seen a few times. J is TRBJ2-2 and V is TRBV7-6; 9 nucleotides line up with TRBD2. J gave up 0 bases and V 2 bases, and 4 bases lay outside the gene matches. The CDR3 consists of 17 residues. Germline CDR1 and CDR2: SGHVS and FNYEAQ. The DNA of the CDR3 is TGTGCCAGCAGCTTAAGGGCGGGGGGGCCGAACACCGGGGAGCTGTTTTTT. This codes for CASSLRAGGPNTGELFF.

V is TRBV28 and J is TRBJ2-7; 8 nucleotides line up with TRBD1. After removal of 4 bases from V and 5 bases from J, the junction contained 10 bases not matched to a gene. The CDR3 sequence is 15 residues long. Germline V CDR1 and CDR2: MDHEN, SYDVKM. CDR3 protein: CASSSKKAGGNEQYF. DNA of the CDR3: TGTGCCAGCAGTTCAAAAAAGGCAGGGGGCAACGAGCAGTACTTC.

The CDR3 DNA sequence: TGTGCCAGCAGTTTATACAGGGCCAACACTGAAGCTTTCTTT. It yields the protein CASSLYRANTEAFF. The chain joins TRBV28 to TRBJ1-1; perhaps TRBD1 as D (6 bases). Trimming took off 1 base at V and 2 bases at J, with 8 bases between the two ends. CDR1 and CDR2 (germline): MDHEN, SYDVKM. The CDR3 has 14 residues. Full variable domain (missing parts from reference TRBV28 and TRBJ1-1): DVKVTQSSRYLVKRTGEKVFLECVQDMDHENMFWYRQDPGLGLRLIYFSYDVKMKEKGDIPEGYSVSREKKERFSLILESASTNQTSMYLCASSLYRANTEAFFGQGTRLTVV.

This clonotype occurred a few times. The gene calls are TRBV11-2 and TRBJ1-6; possible D gene TRBD1, 5 bases. This CDR3 is built from 16 residues. V was cut by 1 base and J by 7 bases, with 14 bases left in between. Germline CDR1 reads SGHAT; CDR2 reads FQNNGV. The CDR3 spells CASSLVQGRRNSPLHF. The CDR3 coding sequence is TGTGCCAGCAGCTTAGTTCAGGGCCGAAGGAATTCACCCCTCCACTTT.

This clonotype was seen many times. The V call is TRBV12-3 or TRBV12-4, the J call TRBJ1-1; tentative D call: TRBD1 (5 bases). The CDR3 runs to 16 residues. Trimming cost V 4 bases and J 2 bases, with 17 bases left between them. Here the CDR3 reads CASSSYPVGDNTEAFF. The CDR3 DNA reads TGTGCCAGCAGTTCCTACCCGGTAGGGGACAACACTGAAGCTTTCTTT.

V usage is TRBV4-1 and J usage is TRBJ1-3; a possible D gene is TRBD1 (6 bases). Per the germline V gene, CDR1 is MGHRA and CDR2 is YSYEKL. CDR3 length: 19 residues. V was cut by 0 bases and J by 1 base, with 19 bases left in between. DNA for the CDR3: TGCGCCAGCAGCCAAGAGAGGGTGTCCGGGGGCACATCTGGAAACACCATATATTTT. Encoded protein: CASSQERVSGGTSGNTIYF.

The table lists this clonotype with a few counts. The genes are TRBV12-5 and TRBJ1-1, with no clear D. Trimming pared 2 bases from V and 1 base from J, leaving 5 bases between. This CDR3 is 13 amino acids long. The germline V gene encodes CDR1 LGHNT and CDR2 FRNRAP. CDR3 loop: CASGLYGNTEAFF. The CDR3, as DNA: TGTGCTAGTGGTTTGTACGGGAACACTGAAGCTTTCTTT.

The genes are TRBV20-1 and TRBJ2-1, with 7 positions matching TRBD2. V was pared by 3 bases and J by 0 bases, with 8 bases of the junction left unmatched. The CDR3 totals 16 residues. Per germline, CDR1 DFQATT and CDR2 SNEGSKA (reference sequence). For the CDR3, the DNA is TGCAGTGCTAGTCAGGCGGGGGAGAGCTCCTACAATGAGCAGTTCTTC. Translating gives CSASQAGESSYNEQFF.

This clonotype has just a few counts. At one of its ends the junction is not consistent with the germline gene, which may arise from a read error. The rearrangement joins TRBV7-9 to TRBJ2-3; 7 bases are a match to TRBD1. The CDR3 sequence is 16 residues long. Germline assignment: CDR1 SEHNR and CDR2 FQNEAQ (reference sequence). The CDR3 DNA is TGTGCCGGCAGCCACCGCGACAGGGCCAGCACAGATACGCAGTATTTT. It yields the protein CAGSHRDRASTDTQYF.

Only a few counts were recorded for this clonotype. This chain uses TRBV6-6 with TRBJ1-4; 9 nucleotides agree with TRBD1. J lost 0 bases, V lost 3 bases, and 2 bases had no gene match. There are 16 residues in the CDR3. Germline CDR1 MNHNY, CDR2 SVGAGI (reference sequence). DNA of the CDR3: TGTGCCAGCAGTTATTGGGACAGGGCAACTAATGAAAAACTGTTTTTT. Translation gives CASSYWDRATNEKLFF.

The chain carries TRBV27 and TRBJ1-5; TRBD1 agrees at 8 bases. Germline V gene sequence: CDR1 MNHEY, CDR2 SMNVEV (reference sequence). This CDR3 region has 15 residues. The junction had 7 bases not matched to a gene; V was cut back by 3 bases and J by 6 bases. CDR3 in amino acids: CASSFGTGGSQPQHF. As DNA, the CDR3 is TGTGCCAGCAGTTTTGGGACAGGAGGGAGTCAGCCCCAGCATTTT.

This clonotype has only a few counts. The V gene is TRBV5-5, the J gene TRBJ2-6, with a tentative D call TRBD2 (6 bases). The CDR3 is 15 amino acids. Germline-derived CDR1 and CDR2 are SGHKS and YYEKEE (reference sequence). V lost 5 bases and J lost 5, with 14 bases in between. The CDR3, as DNA: TGTGCCAGCAGTCGGGACTTTGGGCGGGCCAACGTCCTGACTTTC. Protein product: CASSRDFGRANVLTF.

The chain carries TRBV10-3 and TRBJ1-1; D remains unclear. The germline V and J ends were trimmed by 0 bases and 11 bases, with 10 bases remaining between them. The CDR3 is 12 amino acids. Looked up from germline, CDR1 is ENHRY and CDR2 is SYGVKD. CDR3 sequence: CAISESPGEAFF. The CDR3 DNA follows: TGTGCCATCAGTGAGTCGCCCGGGGAGGCTTTCTTT.

This clonotype was counted many times. This chain connects TRBV7-2 to TRBJ2-4; the D is unclear. The V end was cut by 2 bases, the J end by 3 bases, with 11 bases between. CDR1 SGHTA and CDR2 FQGNSA come from the germline V gene. CDR3 length equals 15 residues. The CDR3 bases are TGTGCCAGCAGCTTAAGTCAGTTCTTCAAAAACATTCAGTACTTC. Translation gives CASSLSQFFKNIQYF.

This clonotype was seen repeatedly, ten times or more. This chain connects TRBV7-8 to TRBJ1-1, with unresolved D. Trimming pared 1 base from V and 3 bases from J, leaving 9 bases between. CDR3 size: 14 residues. Germline V CDR1 and CDR2: SGHVS, FQNEAQ. CDR3 in amino acids: CASSLGRRDTEAFF. The CDR3 DNA is TGTGCCAGCAGCTTAGGCCGTAGGGACACTGAAGCTTTCTTT.

This chain connects TRBV24-1 to TRBJ1-1, with 9 nucleotides matching TRBD1. Trimming at V came to 7 bases and at J to 2 bases, leaving 4 bases not matched to a gene. The CDR3 extends over 14 amino acids. Germline V gene sequence: CDR1 KGHDR, CDR2 SFDVKD. Here the CDR3 reads CATRQGQGNTEAFF. The CDR3 bases are TGTGCCACCAGGCAGGGACAGGGAAACACTGAAGCTTTCTTT.

The genes are TRBV29-1 and TRBJ1-3, with no clear D. Germline CDR1 SQVTM, CDR2 ANQGSEA. The CDR3 runs to 11 residues. V dropped 7 bases and J dropped 4 bases, with 8 bases sitting between them. The CDR3 spells CSAKDGNTIYF. The CDR3, as DNA: TGCAGCGCCAAGGACGGAAACACCATATATTTT.

This chain connects TRBV7-8 to TRBJ1-1, with 8 bases fitting TRBD1. CDR3 size: 13 residues. The ends lost 6 bases at V and 10 bases at J; junction bases unmatched: 10. From germline, CDR1 is SGHVS and CDR2 FQNEAQ. The CDR3 here is CASSSRQGRVAFF. CDR3 coding DNA: TGTGCCAGCAGTTCACGACAGGGGCGGGTAGCTTTCTTT.

This clonotype was counted a few times. V is TRBV7-6 and J is TRBJ2-3; no definite D call. The germline CDR1 and CDR2 sequences are SGHVS and FNYEAQ. V lost 2 bases and J lost 2, with 11 bases in between. This CDR3 comprises 15 residues. CDR3 sequence: CASSLTDLPTDTQYF. CDR3 coding DNA: TGTGCCAGCAGCTTAACGGATCTGCCCACAGATACGCAGTATTTT.

The V gene is TRBV5-4, the J gene TRBJ2-3; 9 positions agree with TRBD1. Germline V CDR1 and CDR2: SGHNT, YYREEE (reference sequence). With V trimmed by 2 bases and J by 0 bases, 4 bases remained unmatched. The CDR3 spans 16 residues. The CDR3 DNA reads as TGTGCCAGCAGCTTACAGGGGGCTCGGAGCACAGATACGCAGTATTTT. It translates to CASSLQGARSTDTQYF.

The gene calls are TRBV28 and TRBJ2-3; 13 positions match TRBD2. V shed 6 bases and J 4 bases; nucleotides not matched to a gene: 7. The CDR3 sequence is 16 residues long. From germline, CDR1 is MDHEN and CDR2 SYDVKM. CDR3 sequence: CASSYGLAGVADTQYF. DNA of the CDR3: TGTGCCAGCAGCTACGGACTAGCGGGAGTTGCAGATACGCAGTATTTT.

In this sample, this clonotype turned up a few times. The chain couples TRBV27 to TRBJ1-1; 11 bases map to TRBD1. V lost 4 bases, J lost 1 base, and 5 bases stayed unmatched. This CDR3 contains 16 residues. CDR1 is MNHEY, CDR2 SMNVEV, per germline (reference sequence). CDR3 in DNA: TGTGCCAGCAGTTCCATGGACAGGGGGCCGAACACTGAAGCTTTCTTT. It is translated as CASSSMDRGPNTEAFF.

This clonotype has just one count. This may be a read error: a much more frequent sequence differs by one nucleotide. The V gene is TRBV4-3, the J gene TRBJ1-1; weak D call: TRBD1 (5 bases). Germline V gene data show CDR1 as LGHNA and CDR2 as YSLEER. V was pared by 0 bases and J by 7 bases, with 15 bases between. The CDR3 contains 15 residues. DNA of the CDR3: TGCGCCAGCAGCCAAGATCCTCAGGGTTGGAATGAAGCTTTCTTT. It is translated as CASSQDPQGWNEAFF.

The chain recombines TRBV5-5 with TRBJ2-2; D not certain. The CDR3 has 13 residues. V shed 6 bases and J shed 6 bases, with 12 bases lying between them. Looked up from germline, CDR1 is SGHKS and CDR2 is YYEKEE (reference sequence). CDR3 region: CASIYDNAGELFF. The CDR3 DNA sequence: TGTGCCAGCATCTACGATAATGCCGGGGAGCTGTTTTTT.

As to this clonotype: At one end the junction does not follow the germline gene, possibly because of a read error. V gene TRBV6-5 combines with J gene TRBJ1-4, with a possible D match to TRBD1 (5 bases). The CDR3 has 14 residues. Per germline, CDR1 MNHEY and CDR2 SVGAGI. CDR3 in amino acids: CAGSSGTEGEKLFF. CDR3 nucleotides: TGTGCCGGCAGTTCTGGGACGGAGGGTGAAAAACTGTTTTTT.